The 5 T cell receptor beta chains below all came from one sample that was sequenced in a study of sequential checkpoint blockade in melanoma. TCRdb keeps only in-frame clones here, not all; method: immunoSEQ multiplex PCR. The sample lists under 3,500 clones; under 60% were seen once. Treatment meaning: randomized to nivolumab then ipilimumab (arm A) or the reverse (arm B). The sample was CD8+ T cells sorted from blood (inferred from file names), taken from a patient given nivolumab and ipilimumab in sequence. The receptors originated from a human donor with melanoma.

The chain is built from TRBV27 and TRBJ2-7; D is perhaps TRBD2 (5 bases). The germline CDR1 and CDR2 sequences are MNHEY and SMNVEV (reference sequence). With 6 bases removed from V and 5 bases from J, the gap between germline ends came to 14 bases. This CDR3 has 13 amino acids. DNA for the CDR3: TGTGCCAGCAGCCCCGGCATCGGGAACGAGCAGTACTTC. It encodes CASSPGIGNEQYF.

The chain recombines TRBV11-1 with TRBJ2-7; 9 nucleotides agree with TRBD1. Germline V gene data show CDR1 as SGHAT and CDR2 as FQDESV (reference sequence). Losses at the gene ends were 4 bases for V and 5 bases for J; bases not matched to a gene: 21. The CDR3 length is 19 residues. Here the CDR3 reads CASSSSEAWRDRATHEQYF. The DNA of the CDR3 is TGTGCCAGCAGCTCGTCCGAGGCGTGGCGGGACAGGGCAACCCACGAGCAGTACTTC.

The gene calls are TRBV5-4 and TRBJ1-4; D is unclear. The CDR3 has 14 amino acids. The germline V and J ends were trimmed by 0 bases and 2 bases, with 5 bases remaining between them. CDR1 and CDR2 (germline): SGHNT, YYREEE (reference sequence). DNA of the CDR3: TGTGCCAGCAGCTTGGACGGGACTAATGAAAAACTGTTTTTT. Encoded protein: CASSLDGTNEKLFF.

The rearrangement uses TRBV5-6 and TRBJ1-1; TRBD1 aligns across 7 bases. The CDR3 contains 11 residues. Germline V gene data show CDR1 as SGHDT and CDR2 as YYEEEE. The V segment lost 4 bases and the J segment 12 bases; nucleotides outside the gene matches: 6. The CDR3 DNA reads TGTGCCAGCAGCATACAGGGGATATCTTTCTTT. It yields the protein CASSIQGISFF.

The chain employs TRBV4-1 and TRBJ2-1, with D perhaps TRBD2 (6 bases). With 1 base removed from V and 3 bases from J, the gap between germline ends came to 13 bases. The CDR3 has 16 amino acids. In germline, CDR1 is MGHRA, CDR2 YSYEKL. CDR3 residues: CASSQVGGAIYNEQFF. The CDR3 nucleotides are TGCGCCAGCAGCCAAGTCGGCGGGGCTATCTACAATGAGCAGTTCTTC.